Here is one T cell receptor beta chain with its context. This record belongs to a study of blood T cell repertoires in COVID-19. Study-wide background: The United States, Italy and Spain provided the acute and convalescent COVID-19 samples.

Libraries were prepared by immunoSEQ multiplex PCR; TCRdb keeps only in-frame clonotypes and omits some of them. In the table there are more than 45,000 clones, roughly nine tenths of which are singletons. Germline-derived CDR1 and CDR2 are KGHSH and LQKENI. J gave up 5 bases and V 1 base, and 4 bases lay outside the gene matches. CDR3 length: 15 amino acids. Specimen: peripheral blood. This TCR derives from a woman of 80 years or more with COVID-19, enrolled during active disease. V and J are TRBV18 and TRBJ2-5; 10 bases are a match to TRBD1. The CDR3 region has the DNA TGTGCCAGCTCACCACTCCCGGGACAGGGGGAGACCCAGTACTTC. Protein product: CASSPLPGQGETQYF.